Listed here is a single TCR beta chain. This specimen belongs to a study of T cell changes during pregnancy in multiple sclerosis. CDR3 length equals 19 residues. The ends lost 0 bases at V and 1 base at J; junction bases unmatched: 13. Germline CDR1 reads LGHNA; CDR2 reads YNFKEQ. Using immunoSEQ multiplex PCR, the repertoire was profiled, and TCRdb retains in-frame clones only, with some absent. The sample carries around 70,000 clones, around nine tenths recorded once. This clonotype was obtained from a female donor with multiple sclerosis, enrolled in a pregnancy study. The rearrangement joins TRBV4-2 to TRBJ2-3; TRBD2 matches at 7 bases. The source was CD4+ T cells from peripheral blood mononuclear cells, collected after pregnancy. DNA of the CDR3: TGTGCCAGCAGCCAAGAAGCCGGAAGGGCTAGCGGCCGCACAGATACGCAGTATTTT. Its protein product is CASSQEAGRASGRTDTQYF.